Listed below are T cell receptor beta chains from one sample, sequenced in a study of identical twins. MiXCR, applied by TCRdb to the 5' RACE reads, yields one record per CDR3 protein. The sample lists approximately 600,000 distinct CDR3 sequences, 9% to 10% occurring once. A further study also used this sample, focusing on yellow fever vaccine responses in identical twins.

The sample comprised PBMCs. The receptors here all came from a woman under 30 in good health. Each CDR3 is given with its conserved first and last residue.

v_gene: TRBV14; len: 15; CDR3aa: CASSHWASAKNIQYF
v_gene: TRBV2; len: 14; CDR3aa: CATLTSGGPQALYF
v_gene: TRBV5-6; len: 15; CDR3aa: CASSLLTGGTETQYF
v_gene: TRBV19; len: 13; CDR3aa: CASSMLLGNEQFF
v_gene: TRBV7-9; len: 16; CDR3aa: CASSDPGQGAQETQYF
v_gene: TRBV5-1; len: 15; CDR3aa: CASSLATPNTGELFF
v_gene: TRBV5-6; len: 14; CDR3aa: CASSLTDRVYEQYF
v_gene: TRBV20-1; len: 13; CDR3aa: CSARAQSSYEQYF
v_gene: TRBV7-7; len: 16; CDR3aa: CASSSGTSGRDNEQFF
v_gene: TRBV7-9; len: 16; CDR3aa: CASSLFRALGTGELFF
v_gene: TRBV27; len: 14; CDR3aa: CASSGGRGTQPQHF
v_gene: TRBV5-1; len: 15; CDR3aa: CASSSLSSRDYGYTF
v_gene: TRBV20-1; len: 12; CDR3aa: CSEGGQYNEQFF
v_gene: TRBV20-1; len: 14; CDR3aa: CSASPWSSYNEQFF
v_gene: TRBV11-2; len: 16; CDR3aa: CASSLHDGGGTGELFF
v_gene: TRBV7-8; len: 13; CDR3aa: CASSSQPESEQYF
v_gene: TRBV7-2; len: 14; CDR3aa: CASTRGVYNSPLHF
v_gene: TRBV7-6; len: 19; CDR3aa: CASSSIGRTGGSKNSPLHF
v_gene: TRBV5-1; len: 15; CDR3aa: CASSFQSEGSYEQYF
v_gene: TRBV5-5; len: 15; CDR3aa: CASSHGRPPGTEAFF
v_gene: TRBV29-1; len: 13; CDR3aa: CSVRDRGRETQYF
v_gene: TRBV7-9; len: 14; CDR3aa: CASNLEGAKNIQYF
v_gene: TRBV9; len: 14; CDR3aa: CASSVEGSSYEQYF
v_gene: TRBV2; len: 14; CDR3aa: CASRRELAKNIQYF
v_gene: TRBV5-1; len: 14; CDR3aa: CASSLRQGVDGYTF
v_gene: TRBV11-2; len: 17; CDR3aa: CASSLVPLATGPDTQYF
v_gene: TRBV28; len: 17; CDR3aa: CASSLILAGNAGNTQYF
v_gene: TRBV12-3/TRBV12-4; len: 14; CDR3aa: CASSPDRVDQPQHF
v_gene: TRBV11-2; len: 16; CDR3aa: CASEMFGTSGRNEQFF
v_gene: TRBV29-1; len: 12; CDR3aa: CSVAATNEKLFF
v_gene: TRBV4-3; len: 12; CDR3aa: CASSHRGSEAFF
v_gene: TRBV7-9; len: 14; CDR3aa: CASSSIDRGTGYTF
v_gene: TRBV14; len: 16; CDR3aa: CASSQAPGRGDNEQFF
v_gene: TRBV9; len: 16; CDR3aa: CASSGRLAGGPNEQYF
v_gene: TRBV6-1; len: 15; CDR3aa: CASREAGGSYNEQFF
v_gene: TRBV10-3; len: 15; CDR3aa: CAISEGPIVPYEQYF
v_gene: TRBV12-3/TRBV12-4; len: 16; CDR3aa: CASSWTSGGGFGELFF
v_gene: TRBV6-5; len: 18; CDR3aa: CASSYSSGNQPSSYEQYF
v_gene: TRBV7-7; len: 15; CDR3aa: CASSLDRSNTGELFF
v_gene: TRBV4-3; len: 18; CDR3aa: CASSQGGSYAGGPDEQFF
v_gene: TRBV7-8; len: 19; CDR3aa: CASSRNAASTVNSYNEQFF
v_gene: TRBV6-5; len: 14; CDR3aa: CASSYLAKSNEQFF
v_gene: TRBV2; len: 16; CDR3aa: CASSQTPTSGQETQYF
v_gene: TRBV29-1; len: 17; CDR3aa: CSVEDPRLAGTDNEQFF
v_gene: TRBV7-9; len: 15; CDR3aa: CASSSGTGNTDTQYF
v_gene: TRBV7-3; len: 15; CDR3aa: CASSARDGTYNEQFF
v_gene: TRBV9; len: 14; CDR3aa: CASSVFSQGDTQYF
v_gene: TRBV5-1; len: 15; CDR3aa: CASSSTGMVQETQYF
v_gene: TRBV7-9; len: 13; CDR3aa: CASSPSHPGELFF
v_gene: TRBV12-3/TRBV12-4; len: 16; CDR3aa: CASSFILEAVGDEQYF
v_gene: TRBV5-1; len: 19; CDR3aa: CASSPHMVAGGRGTDTQYF
v_gene: TRBV5-6; len: 14; CDR3aa: CASSTTMRDGELFF
v_gene: TRBV6-1; len: 15; CDR3aa: CASSSDILLHNEQFF
v_gene: TRBV5-1; len: 15; CDR3aa: CASSSGTRSQETQYF
v_gene: TRBV5-1; len: 16; CDR3aa: CASSLILAGGTDTQYF
v_gene: TRBV7-8; len: 18; CDR3aa: CASSEGTGTLSTNEKLFF
v_gene: TRBV7-9; len: 15; CDR3aa: CASALWETGANVLTF
v_gene: TRBV6-2/TRBV6-3; len: 13; CDR3aa: CASGGQNQETQYF
v_gene: TRBV7-2; len: 14; CDR3aa: CASSSTSRRETQYF